The 20 T cell receptor beta chains below were found in one sample sequenced in a study of blood T cells in healthy people across ages. Combining a sample-barcoded 5' primer with a J-beta primer mix, a second PCR ran for roughly 7 to 11 cycles. TCRdb passed the 5' RACE reads through MiXCR, listing each CDR3 protein once. The table lists around 650,000 distinct CDR3 sequences, approximately 31% of them singletons. Sequencing used blood. The origin of the receptors is a woman older than 75 in good health.

The V and J genes are TRBV4-1 and TRBJ2-2; D remains ambiguous. The CDR3 is made up of 15 amino acids. Per the germline V gene, CDR1 is MGHRA and CDR2 is YSYEKL. V shed 3 bases and J shed 2 bases, with 10 bases lying between them. This chain's CDR3 is CASSHALGNTGELFF. The CDR3 DNA follows: TGCGCCAGCAGCCACGCTTTGGGTAACACCGGGGAGCTGTTTTTT.

This clonotype was seen at least ten times. The rearrangement joins TRBV7-2 to TRBJ1-5; D remains ambiguous. The CDR3 is 14 amino acids. CDR1 SGHTA and CDR2 FQGNSA come from the germline V gene. V lost 2 bases and J 3 bases, leaving 8 bases between the germline ends. The CDR3: CASSLNSPNQPQHF. The CDR3 DNA reads as TGTGCCAGCAGCTTAAACAGCCCCAATCAGCCCCAGCATTTT. Full variable domain (outside the CDR3, taken from reference TRBV7-2 and TRBJ1-5): GAGVSQSPSNKVTEKGKDVELRCDPISGHTALYWYRQSLGQGLEFLIYFQGNSAPDKSGLPSDRFSAERTGGSVSTLTIQRTQQEDSAVYLCASSLNSPNQPQHFGDGTRLSIL.

This clonotype was counted a single time. An end of the junction differs from the germline gene, which may be a read error. V is TRBV4-3 and J is TRBJ2-7; possibly TRBD1 for D (5 bases). The CDR3 contains 16 residues. CDR1 is LGHNA and CDR2 is YSLEER in the germline V gene. The CDR3 DNA sequence: TGCGCCAGCAGCCAAGATCCTCGGCAGGGCTCCTACGAGCAGTACTTT. Its protein is CASSQDPRQGSYEQYF.

This clonotype was seen at least ten times. This rearrangement joins TRBV6-5 to TRBJ2-5, with D hard to call. Germline values: CDR1 MNHEY, CDR2 SVGAGI. V was trimmed by 5 bases and J by 3 bases, leaving 16 bases between them. The CDR3 spans 15 residues. The CDR3: CASSPKPTSEETQYF. DNA of the CDR3: TGTGCCAGCAGTCCTAAACCCACAAGTGAAGAGACCCAGTACTTC.

J is TRBJ2-1 and V is TRBV6-5, with 8 nucleotides matching TRBD1. Unmatched junction bases numbered 4, after V lost 0 bases and J lost 6 bases. Germline values: CDR1 MNHEY, CDR2 SVGAGI. The CDR3 contains 15 residues. CDR3 in amino acids: CASSYSRTGSNEQFF. CDR3 DNA: TGTGCCAGCAGTTACTCGAGGACAGGGTCCAATGAGCAGTTCTTC.

This clonotype was recorded many times. This chain joins TRBV6-5 and TRBJ2-5; D is possibly TRBD1 or TRBD2 (6 bases each). With 4 bases removed from V and 11 bases from J, the gap between germline ends came to 26 bases. Per germline, CDR1 MNHEY and CDR2 SVGAGI. The CDR3 is 16 residues long. The CDR3 protein is CASSSFGGGDKREQYF. CDR3 nucleotides: TGTGCCAGCAGTTCCTTCGGTGGAGGGGACAAGCGCGAACAGTACTTC.

This clonotype was counted a few times. The rearrangement joins TRBV13 to TRBJ1-5; 7 bases are shared with TRBD1. V dropped 6 bases and J dropped 4; count of bases not matched to a gene: 6. Germline assignment: CDR1 PRHDT and CDR2 FYEKMQ (reference sequence). The CDR3 is 14 amino acids. The DNA for the CDR3 is TGTGCCAGCAGTCTTCGACAGGGAAATCAGCCCCAGCATTTT. Translated, it gives CASSLRQGNQPQHF.

Notes on this clonotype: A read error is possible here, since a much larger clone lies one base away. The chain uses TRBV12-3 or TRBV12-4 and TRBJ2-3; 11 nucleotides match TRBD2. The CDR3 loop spans 17 amino acids. CDR3 in DNA: TGTGCCGGCAGTCCTGAGGGACTAGCGGAAAGCACAGATACGCAGTATTTT. Its translation: CAGSPEGLAESTDTQYF.

The sample holds one count of this clonotype. The CDR3 coding sequence is TGCAGTGCTAGCATGGAGTCCTACGAGCAGTACTTC. This codes for CSASMESYEQYF. This chain uses TRBV20-1 with TRBJ2-7; D is unclear. V lost 3 bases and J 1 base, leaving 7 bases between the germline ends. Germline V gene lookup returns CDR1 DFQATT and CDR2 SNEGSKA (reference sequence). This CDR3 region has 12 residues.

Regarding this clonotype: This may be a read error, as it is one base from a much larger clone. The rearrangement joins TRBV5-6 to TRBJ1-2; D gene uncertain. Germline values: CDR1 SGHDT, CDR2 YYEEEE. This CDR3 is built from 15 residues. Here the CDR3 DNA reads TGTGCCGGCAGCCTGGTAGAACTTCGTGGGTATGGCTACACCTTC. Encoded protein: CAGSLVELRGYGYTF.

In regard to this clonotype: Being one base from a much bigger clone, this may be a read error. The CDR3: CVSSGEGGGDGYTF. The CDR3 DNA reads TGTGTCAGCAGCGGAGAGGGGGGCGGAGATGGCTACACCTTC. The genes are TRBV7-9 and TRBJ1-2, with D possibly matching TRBD1 (6 bases). The germline CDR1 and CDR2 sequences are SEHNR and FQNEAQ (reference sequence). The CDR3 runs 14 residues.

The chain uses TRBV6-6 and TRBJ2-2; unclear D gene. V was shortened by 7 bases and J by 0 bases, with 3 bases between the two germline ends. Germline V gene sequence: CDR1 MNHNY, CDR2 SVGAGI (reference sequence). The CDR3 has 12 amino acids. The CDR3 region is CASKSNTGELFF. The CDR3, as DNA: TGTGCCAGCAAATCGAACACCGGGGAGCTGTTTTTT.

This clonotype came up a few times. The chain uses TRBV2 and TRBJ1-5; TRBD1 might be the D (6 bases). The germline gives CDR1 SNHLY, CDR2 FYNNEI. Trimming stripped 8 bases from V and 1 base from J, with 15 bases between. The CDR3 totals 15 residues. The CDR3 region is CASARDNGSNQPQHF. The CDR3 DNA sequence: TGTGCCAGCGCCCGGGACAATGGAAGCAATCAGCCCCAGCATTTT.

This clonotype was recorded a few times. The chain joins TRBV18 to TRBJ2-1; 8 bases fit TRBD2. CDR1 is KGHSH and CDR2 is LQKENI in the germline V gene. J gave up 13 bases and V 6 bases, and 14 bases lay outside the gene matches. This CDR3 has 14 residues. In DNA form, the CDR3 reads TGTGCCAGCTCCGACGGGAGGGGAGGAGAGACCCAGTTCTTC. This gives the protein CASSDGRGGETQFF. Supplemented by reference TRBV18 and TRBJ2-1, the full variable domain reads NAGVMQNPRHLVRRRGQEARLRCSPMKGHSHVYWYRQLPEEGLKFMVYLQKENIIDESGMPKERFSAEFPKEGPSILRIQQVVRGDSAAYFCASSDGRGGETQFFGPGTRLTVL.

The chain couples TRBV30 to TRBJ1-6; TRBD1 might be the D (6 bases). Germline lookup yields CDR1 GTSNPN and CDR2 SVGIG (reference sequence). CDR3 length: 13 residues. V gave up 6 bases and J gave up 11 bases, with 17 bases separating them. CDR3 DNA sequence: TGTGCCTGTGGGGGGCAGGGGAGGACACCCCTCCACTTT. It codes for CACGGQGRTPLHF. Supplemented by reference TRBV30 and TRBJ1-6, the full variable domain reads SQTIHQWPATLVQPVGSPLSLECTVEGTSNPNLYWYRQAAGRGLQLLFYSVGIGQISSEVPQNLSASRPQDRQFILSSKKLLLSDSGFYLCACGGQGRTPLHFGNGTRLTVT.

The sample holds many counts of this clonotype. V is TRBV20-1 and J is TRBJ1-6, with D possibly being TRBD1 (6 bases). Deletions cut 2 bases from V and 5 bases from J, with 10 bases between. The CDR3 totals 14 residues. Germline-derived CDR1 and CDR2 are DFQATT and SNEGSKA (reference sequence). The CDR3 loop reads CSARKQGDNSPLHF. CDR3 sequence (DNA): TGCAGTGCTAGAAAACAGGGCGATAATTCACCCCTCCACTTT.

This clonotype was observed once. The chain recombines TRBV7-2 with TRBJ2-7; D is unresolved. Germline-derived CDR1 and CDR2 are SGHTA and FQGNSA. The CDR3 has 11 residues. The V end was cut by 5 bases, the J end by 6 bases, with 8 bases between. The CDR3 DNA reads as TGTGCCAGCAGCCGAGAGAGCGAGCAGTACTTC. Protein product: CASSRESEQYF.

This chain links TRBV11-3 with TRBJ2-1; perhaps TRBD2 as D (5 bases). The CDR3 spans 13 residues. The germline gives CDR1 SGHNT, CDR2 YENEEA. V dropped 4 bases and J dropped 5 bases, with 9 bases sitting between them. Written as DNA, the CDR3 is TGTGCCAGCAGCTCGGACTCTCACAATGAGCAGTTCTTC. It translates to CASSSDSHNEQFF.

This clonotype was picked up many times. The chain joins TRBV7-2 to TRBJ2-1, with TRBD1 identical over 7 bases. The germline gives CDR1 SGHTA, CDR2 FQGNSA. Trimming took 5 bases from V and 9 from J; bases not matched to a gene: 19. The CDR3 is 17 amino acids. CDR3 residues: CASSRGRTGGPQGEQFF. The CDR3 nucleotides are TGTGCCAGCAGCAGAGGCAGGACAGGTGGCCCTCAGGGTGAGCAGTTCTTC. Drawing the rest from reference TRBV7-2 and TRBJ2-1, the complete variable domain is GAGVSQSPSNKVTEKGKDVELRCDPISGHTALYWYRQSLGQGLEFLIYFQGNSAPDKSGLPSDRFSAERTGGSVSTLTIQRTQQEDSAVYLCASSRGRTGGPQGEQFFGPGTRLTVL.

The table lists this clonotype with a few counts. Being one base from a much bigger clone, this may be a read error. V usage is TRBV6-6 and J usage is TRBJ2-7; D is perhaps TRBD2 (6 bases). In germline, CDR1 is MNHNY, CDR2 SVGAGI (reference sequence). The CDR3 length is 13 residues. The V end was cut by 7 bases, the J end by 10 bases, with 20 bases between. The DNA for the CDR3 is TGTGCCAGCACTCACGGGAACTGGGAGGCCCAGTACTTC. It is translated as CASTHGNWEAQYF.